Following are 4 T cell receptor beta chains from one sample sequenced in a study of post-analysis software for immune sequencing data. Their specific antigens are unknown. Unique molecular identifiers had been added to the TCR beta cDNA libraries. One entry per CDR3 protein results from TCRdb running MiXCR on the PCR reads. The repertoire holds roughly 800,000 distinct CDR3 sequences, with roughly 46% as singletons. Notes on the study in general: About five TRBV segments were more frequent in patients than controls; TRBV5-6, TRBV5-1 and TRBV20-1 belonged to this group.

Sequencing input: blood. The receptors were sampled from a girl between 10 and 17 years old with multiple sclerosis.

There are a few counts of this clonotype. The chain joins TRBV20-1 to TRBJ1-4, with TRBD1 matching over 10 bases. From germline, CDR1 is DFQATT and CDR2 SNEGSKA (reference sequence). The CDR3 has 13 amino acids. The V segment lost 6 bases and the J segment 5 bases; nucleotides outside the gene matches: 3. This CDR3 is CSAPGQGNEKLFF. The CDR3 coding sequence is TGCAGTGCGCCGGGACAGGGGAATGAAAAACTGTTTTTT.

The chain combines TRBV6-5 with TRBJ2-7; TRBD1 agrees at 9 bases. The closer fit of TRBJ2-5 to the DNA end suggests the J call may be wrong. The CDR3 has 16 amino acids. Per germline, CDR1 MNHEY and CDR2 SVGAGI. As DNA, the CDR3 is TGTGCCAGCAGTTACTCGGGACAGGGCGGTGGAAAGACCCAGTACTTC. It codes for CASSYSGQGGGKTQYF.

The CDR3 reads CSARTPGGPETQYF. The CDR3, as DNA: TGCAGTGCTCGCACGCCGGGGGGGCCAGAGACCCAGTACTTC. The chain has TRBV20-1 and TRBJ2-5; TRBD2 agrees at 8 bases. The CDR3 has 14 amino acids. V lost 5 bases to trimming and J lost 4 bases; unmatched junction nucleotides: 9. Germline V lookup: CDR1 DFQATT, CDR2 SNEGSKA (reference sequence).

This clonotype came up a few times. J is TRBJ2-5 and V is TRBV20-1; D possibly corresponds to TRBD1 (6 bases). The J call could be wrong; TRBJ2-7 is a better fit for the DNA end. This CDR3 spans 17 amino acids. CDR1 is DFQATT, CDR2 SNEGSKA, per germline (reference sequence). CDR3: CSARPNPDRTHSYEQYF. The CDR3 DNA is TGCAGTGCTAGACCTAACCCGGACAGAACGCACTCCTACGAGCAGTACTTC.